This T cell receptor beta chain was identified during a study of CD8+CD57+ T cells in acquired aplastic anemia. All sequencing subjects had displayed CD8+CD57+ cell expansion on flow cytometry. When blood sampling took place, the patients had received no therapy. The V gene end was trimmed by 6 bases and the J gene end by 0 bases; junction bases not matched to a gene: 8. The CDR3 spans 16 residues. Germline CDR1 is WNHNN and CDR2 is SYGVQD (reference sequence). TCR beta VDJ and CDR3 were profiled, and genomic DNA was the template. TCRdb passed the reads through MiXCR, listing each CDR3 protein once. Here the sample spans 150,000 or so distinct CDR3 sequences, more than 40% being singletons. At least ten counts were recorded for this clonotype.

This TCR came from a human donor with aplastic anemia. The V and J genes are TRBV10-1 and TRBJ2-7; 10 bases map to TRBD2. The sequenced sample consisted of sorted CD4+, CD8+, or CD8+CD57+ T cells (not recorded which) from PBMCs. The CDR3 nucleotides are TGCGCCAGCAGCTCAATCCCTAGCGGGAGCTCCTACGAGCAGTACTTC. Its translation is CASSSIPSGSSYEQYF.